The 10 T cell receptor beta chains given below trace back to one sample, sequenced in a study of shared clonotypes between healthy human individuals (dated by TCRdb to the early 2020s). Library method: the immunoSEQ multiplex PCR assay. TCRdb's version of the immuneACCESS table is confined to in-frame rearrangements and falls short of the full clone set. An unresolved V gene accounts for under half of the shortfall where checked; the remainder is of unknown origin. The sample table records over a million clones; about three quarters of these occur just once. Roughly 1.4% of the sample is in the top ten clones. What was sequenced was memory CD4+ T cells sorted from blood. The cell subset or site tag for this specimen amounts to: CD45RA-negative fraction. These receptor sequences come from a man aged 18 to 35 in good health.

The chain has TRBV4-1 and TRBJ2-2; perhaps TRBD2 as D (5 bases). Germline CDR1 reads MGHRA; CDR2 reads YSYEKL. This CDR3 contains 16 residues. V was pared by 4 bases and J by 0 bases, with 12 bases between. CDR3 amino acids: CASSPAGAANTGELFF. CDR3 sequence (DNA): TGCGCCAGCAGCCCGGCGGGCGCTGCGAACACCGGGGAGCTGTTTTTT.

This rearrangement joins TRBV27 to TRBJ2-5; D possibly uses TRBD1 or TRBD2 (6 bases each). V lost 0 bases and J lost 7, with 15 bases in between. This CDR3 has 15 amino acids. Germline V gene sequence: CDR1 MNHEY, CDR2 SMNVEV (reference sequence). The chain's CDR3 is CASSLSWGAPGTQYF. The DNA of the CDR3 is TGTGCCAGCAGTTTATCGTGGGGGGCCCCGGGGACCCAGTACTTC.

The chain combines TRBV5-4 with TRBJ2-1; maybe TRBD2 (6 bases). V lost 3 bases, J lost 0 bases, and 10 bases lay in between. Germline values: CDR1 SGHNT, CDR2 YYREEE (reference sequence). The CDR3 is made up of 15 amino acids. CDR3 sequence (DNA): TGTGCCAGCAGCTCGCCCGGGAGCTCCTACAATGAGCAGTTCTTC. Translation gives CASSSPGSSYNEQFF.

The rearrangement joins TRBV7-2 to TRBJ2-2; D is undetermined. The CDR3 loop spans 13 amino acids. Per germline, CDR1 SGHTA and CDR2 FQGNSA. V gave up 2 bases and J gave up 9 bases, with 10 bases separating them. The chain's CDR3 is CASSLSGIRELFF. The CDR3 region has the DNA TGTGCCAGCAGCTTAAGTGGGATCCGGGAGCTGTTTTTT.

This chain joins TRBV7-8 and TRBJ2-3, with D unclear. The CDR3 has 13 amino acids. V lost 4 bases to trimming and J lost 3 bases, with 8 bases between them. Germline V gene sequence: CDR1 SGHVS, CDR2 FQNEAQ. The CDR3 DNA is TGTGCCAGCAGCTATGAGGAGACAGATACGCAGTATTTT. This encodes CASSYEETDTQYF.

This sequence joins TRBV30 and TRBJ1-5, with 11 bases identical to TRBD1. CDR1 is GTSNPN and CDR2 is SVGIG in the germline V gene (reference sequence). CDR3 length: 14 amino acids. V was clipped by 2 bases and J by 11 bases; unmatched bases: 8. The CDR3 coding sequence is TGTGCCTGGAGTCAGGGACAGGGGGAGAGGGCCCAGCATTTT. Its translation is CAWSQGQGERAQHF. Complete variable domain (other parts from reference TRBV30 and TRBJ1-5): SQTIHQWPATLVQPVGSPLSLECTVEGTSNPNLYWYRQAAGRGLQLLFYSVGIGQISSEVPQNLSASRPQDRQFILSSKKLLLSDSGFYLCAWSQGQGERAQHFGDGTRLSIL.

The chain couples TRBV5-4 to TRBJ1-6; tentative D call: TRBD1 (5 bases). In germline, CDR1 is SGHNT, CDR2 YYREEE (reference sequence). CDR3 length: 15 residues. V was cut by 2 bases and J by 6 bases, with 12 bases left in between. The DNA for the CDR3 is TGTGCCAGCAGCTTCGACAGTAACCTTAATTCACCCCTCCACTTT. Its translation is CASSFDSNLNSPLHF.

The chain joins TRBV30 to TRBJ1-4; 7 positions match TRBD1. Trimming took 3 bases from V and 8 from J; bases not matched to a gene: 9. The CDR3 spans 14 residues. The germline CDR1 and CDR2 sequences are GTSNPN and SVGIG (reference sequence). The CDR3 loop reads CAWRAQGSREKLFF. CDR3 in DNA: TGTGCCTGGAGAGCACAGGGGTCGAGGGAAAAACTGTTTTTT.

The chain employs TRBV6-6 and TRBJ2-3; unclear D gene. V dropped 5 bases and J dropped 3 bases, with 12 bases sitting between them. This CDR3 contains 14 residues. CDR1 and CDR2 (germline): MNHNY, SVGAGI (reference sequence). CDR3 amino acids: CASSPREGTDTQYF. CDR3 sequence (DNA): TGTGCCAGCAGTCCAAGGGAAGGGACAGATACGCAGTATTTT.

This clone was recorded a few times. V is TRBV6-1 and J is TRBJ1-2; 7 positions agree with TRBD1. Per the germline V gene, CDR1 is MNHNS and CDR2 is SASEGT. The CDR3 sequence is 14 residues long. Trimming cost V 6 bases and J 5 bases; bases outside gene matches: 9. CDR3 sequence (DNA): TGTGCCAGCAGCCTGACCGGGACAGAATATGGCTACACCTTC. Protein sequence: CASSLTGTEYGYTF.